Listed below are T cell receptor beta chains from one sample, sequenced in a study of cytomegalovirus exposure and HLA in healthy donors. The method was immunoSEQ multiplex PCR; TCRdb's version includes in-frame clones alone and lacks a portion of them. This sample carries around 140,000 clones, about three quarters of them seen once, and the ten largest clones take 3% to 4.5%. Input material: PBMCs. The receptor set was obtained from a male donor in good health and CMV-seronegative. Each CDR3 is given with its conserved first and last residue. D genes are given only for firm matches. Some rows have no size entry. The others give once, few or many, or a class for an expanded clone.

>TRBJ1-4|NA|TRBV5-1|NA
TGCGCCAGCACCTGGGGCCTTAATGAAAAACTGTTTTTT
CASTWGLNEKLFF
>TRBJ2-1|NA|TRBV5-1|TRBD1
TGCGCCAGCAGCTGGACCGGGACAGGGGGAGTCGATGAGCAGTTCTTC
CASSWTGTGGVDEQFF
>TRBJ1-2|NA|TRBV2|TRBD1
TGTGCCAGTGGGACAGGCTCACTTGGCTACACCTTC
CASGTGSLGYTF
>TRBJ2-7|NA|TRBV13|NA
TGTGCCAGCAGCCCTCTCACTAGCAGGAGTATCGAGCAGTACTTC
CASSPLTSRSIEQYF
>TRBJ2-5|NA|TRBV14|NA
TGTGCCAGCAGCCAAGCCAGGGAGACCCAGTACTTC
CASSQARETQYF
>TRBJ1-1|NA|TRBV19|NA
TGTGCCAGTAGTGATCGACAGGACACTGAAGCTTTCTTT
CASSDRQDTEAFF
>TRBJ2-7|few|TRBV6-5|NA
TGTGCCAGCAGTTACGCAGGGCCCTACGAGCAGTACTTC
CASSYAGPYEQYF
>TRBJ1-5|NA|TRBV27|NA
TGTGCCAGCAGGGAAGATGAGGGCCAGCCCCAGCATTTT
CASREDEGQPQHF
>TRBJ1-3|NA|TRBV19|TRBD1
TGTGCCAGTAGTTCCCAGGGGGCTGGAAACACCATATATTTT
CASSSQGAGNTIYF
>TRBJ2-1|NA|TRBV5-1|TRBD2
TGCGCCAGTGTGGGCTTTACTAGCGGAAGCTCCTACAATGAGCAGTTCTTC
CASVGFTSGSSYNEQFF
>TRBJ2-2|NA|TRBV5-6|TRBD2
TGTGCCAGCAGCCCCCCTCCGGGAGGGCCTTCCAACACCGGGGAGCTGTTTTTT
CASSPPPGGPSNTGELFF
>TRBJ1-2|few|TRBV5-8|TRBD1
TGTGCCAGCAGCTTTTATCCAGGACAGGGAAGGATTAACTATGGCTACACCTTC
CASSFYPGQGRINYGYTF
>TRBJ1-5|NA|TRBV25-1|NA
TGTGCCAGCAGTGAGACGGACAGCCCGCACCAGCCCCAGCATTTT
CASSETDSPHQPQHF
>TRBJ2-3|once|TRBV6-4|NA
TGTGCCAGCAGTGTGGGACACCGCACAGATACGCAGTATTTT
CASSVGHRTDTQYF
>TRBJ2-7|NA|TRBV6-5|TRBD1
TGTGCCAGCAGTTACGCTCGGGACAGATCCTACGAGCAGTACTTC
CASSYARDRSYEQYF
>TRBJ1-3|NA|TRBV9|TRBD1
TGTGCCAGCAGCGGCGGGACAGGGGGCAACACCATATATTTT
CASSGGTGGNTIYF
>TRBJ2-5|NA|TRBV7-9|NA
TGTGCCAGCAGCTTAGCGGGGGGGCGATCAGAGACCCAGTACTTC
CASSLAGGRSETQYF
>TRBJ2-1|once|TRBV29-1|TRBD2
TGCAGCGTTGAAGCCCTAGCGGGAGGGCGCTACAATGAGCAGTTCTTC
CSVEALAGGRYNEQFF
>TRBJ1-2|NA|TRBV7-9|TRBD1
TGTGCCAGCAGCCTAAGGGGACAGGGGATAGATCCCTATGGCTACACCTTC
CASSLRGQGIDPYGYTF
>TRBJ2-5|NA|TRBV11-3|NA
TGTGCCAGCAGCTTCCGGGGGAAGACCCAGTACTTC
CASSFRGKTQYF
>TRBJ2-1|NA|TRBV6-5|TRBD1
TGTGCCAGCAGCCGTACAGGGGGCCGATACAATGAGCAGTTCTTC
CASSRTGGRYNEQFF
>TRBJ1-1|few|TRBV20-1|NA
TGCAGTGCTAGAGCCGATAGGGGAGCTTTCTTT
CSARADRGAFF
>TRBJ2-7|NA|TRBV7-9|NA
TGTGCCAGCAGCTTAGTAGAATTTGTCGAGCAGTACTTC
CASSLVEFVEQYF
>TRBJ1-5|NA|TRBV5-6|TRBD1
TGTGCCAGCAGCCAGCTTAATGGCAGGGGGCTAAATCAGCCCCAGCATTTT
CASSQLNGRGLNQPQHF
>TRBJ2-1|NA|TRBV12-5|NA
TGTGCTAGTCGACAGAGCTCCTACAATGAGCAGTTCTTC
CASRQSSYNEQFF
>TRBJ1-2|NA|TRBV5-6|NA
TGTGCCAGCAGATTTGTGACTCAGGGGCATGGCTACACCTTC
CASRFVTQGHGYTF
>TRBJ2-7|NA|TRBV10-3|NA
TGTGCCATCAGTGACAGGGGCGACTCCTACGAGCAGTACTTC
CAISDRGDSYEQYF
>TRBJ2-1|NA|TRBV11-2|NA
TGTGCCAGCAGCTCCCTCGGAGGTCAGGTTGGCAATGAGCAGTTCTTC
CASSSLGGQVGNEQFF
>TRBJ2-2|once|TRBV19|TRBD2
TGTGCCAGTAGTATTATAGCGGGGGGCAGCACCGGGGAGCTGTTTTTT
CASSIIAGGSTGELFF
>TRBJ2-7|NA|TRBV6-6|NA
TGTGCCAGCAGTTACGACAGGTCCTACGAGCAGTACTTC
CASSYDRSYEQYF
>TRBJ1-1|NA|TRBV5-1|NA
TGCGCCAGCAGCTTTATTTCGGGGAGCACTGAAGCTTTCTTT
CASSFISGSTEAFF
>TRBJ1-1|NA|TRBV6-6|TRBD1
TGTGCCAGCAGTTACTTAGGTAGACAGGGGGAGACTTTCTTT
CASSYLGRQGETFF
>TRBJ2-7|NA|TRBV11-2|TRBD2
TGTGCCAGCAGCAGAGGGCAGCGGGGGGGCTACGAGCAGTACTTC
CASSRGQRGGYEQYF
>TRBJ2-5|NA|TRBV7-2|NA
TGTGCCAGTCTGGGGAGGTCGGGGGAGACCCAGTACTTC
CASLGRSGETQYF
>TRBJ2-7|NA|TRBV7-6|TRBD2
TGTGCCAGCAGCTTAGGCGGGGGATCCTACGAGCAGTACTTC
CASSLGGGSYEQYF
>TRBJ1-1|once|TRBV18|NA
TGTGCCAGCTCACCCACCCTCGCGCAGGGTGGTACTGAAGCTTTCTTT
CASSPTLAQGGTEAFF
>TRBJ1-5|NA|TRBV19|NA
TGTGCCAGTAGTATACCCTTCAATCAGCCCCAGCATTTT
CASSIPFNQPQHF
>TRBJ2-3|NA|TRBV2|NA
TGTGCCAGCAGTCTATTAACAGATACGCAGTATTTT
CASSLLTDTQYF
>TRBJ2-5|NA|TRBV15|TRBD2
TGTGCCACCAGCAGAGTGGGGAGGACTAGCGGGACCGAGACCCAGTACTTC
CATSRVGRTSGTETQYF